Included here is one TCR beta chain sequence, with context. The data were produced by immunoSEQ multiplex PCR, yet TCRdb's version contains in-frame clones alone and is incomplete. The sample comprises about 130,000 clones, roughly 90% of which are singletons, and roughly 8.8% rests with the top ten. The V gene end was trimmed by 5 bases and the J gene end by 5 bases; junction bases not matched to a gene: 8. Looked up from germline, CDR1 is MNHEY and CDR2 is SVGAGI. CDR3 length: 15 residues. The sample is drawn from a study of control samples from healthy donors and cancer patients. This clonotype originated in a man aged 18 to 30 in good health. This sequence joins TRBV6-5 and TRBJ1-4; 7 nucleotides line up with TRBD1. The sequenced sample was blood. CDR3 loop: CASSLRGTVNEKLFF. CDR3 DNA: TGTGCCAGCAGTCTCCGAGGGACAGTGAATGAAAAACTGTTTTTT.